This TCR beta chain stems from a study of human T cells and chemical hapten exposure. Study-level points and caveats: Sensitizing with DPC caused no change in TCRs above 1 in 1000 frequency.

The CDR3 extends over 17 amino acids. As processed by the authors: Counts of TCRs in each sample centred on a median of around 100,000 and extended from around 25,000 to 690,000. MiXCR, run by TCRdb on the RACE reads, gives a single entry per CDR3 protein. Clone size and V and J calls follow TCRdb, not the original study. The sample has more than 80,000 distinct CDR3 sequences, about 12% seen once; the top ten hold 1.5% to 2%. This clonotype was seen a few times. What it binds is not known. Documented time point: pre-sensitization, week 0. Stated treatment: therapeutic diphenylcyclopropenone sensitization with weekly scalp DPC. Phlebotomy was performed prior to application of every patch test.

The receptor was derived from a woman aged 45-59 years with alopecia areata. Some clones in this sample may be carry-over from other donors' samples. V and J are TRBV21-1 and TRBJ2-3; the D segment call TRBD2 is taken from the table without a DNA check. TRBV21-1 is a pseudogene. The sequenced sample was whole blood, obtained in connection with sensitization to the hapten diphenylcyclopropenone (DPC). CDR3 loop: CASRSSDRAGYTDTQYF. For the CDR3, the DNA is TGTGCCAGCAGATCCAGCGACAGAGCGGGGTATACAGATACGCAGTATTTT.